Below are 32 T cell receptor beta chains sequenced from a single sample in a study of immune cell composition in non-small cell lung cancer. The normal lung sample lay at least 3 cm, and maximally far, from the tumour. Assay used: immunoSEQ multiplex PCR; TCRdb lists only in-frame clones, some missing. The sample contains approximately 1,400 clones, around three fifths of which appear only once. The sequencing sample was made of non-adjacent lung tissue. Receptors were obtained from a human donor with non-small cell lung cancer.

This sequence joins TRBV27 and TRBJ2-7; TRBD1 might be the D (6 bases). Per germline, CDR1 MNHEY and CDR2 SMNVEV (reference sequence). The CDR3 spans 14 residues. The V end was cut by 0 bases, the J end by 2 bases, with 8 bases between. The CDR3 nucleotides are TGTGCCAGCAGTTTATCCAGGGGACCCTACGAGCAGTACTTC. It codes for CASSLSRGPYEQYF.

This rearrangement joins TRBV28 to TRBJ2-7, with TRBD2 identical over 7 bases. CDR1 MDHEN and CDR2 SYDVKM come from the germline V gene. This CDR3 has 14 amino acids. After removal of 5 bases from V and 7 bases from J, the junction contained 11 bases not matched to a gene. CDR3 nucleotide sequence: TGTGCCAGCAGTCCCGACGGCCGGCGGGGGGAGCAGTACTTC. Protein product: CASSPDGRRGEQYF. The complete variable domain, with remaining parts taken from reference TRBV28 and TRBJ2-7, reads DVKVTQSSRYLVKRTGEKVFLECVQDMDHENMFWYRQDPGLGLRLIYFSYDVKMKEKGDIPEGYSVSREKKERFSLILESASTNQTSMYLCASSPDGRRGEQYFGPGTRLTVT.

The J gene is TRBJ1-6, the V gene TRBV19; D might be TRBD1 (5 bases). The germline V gene has CDR1 LNHDA and CDR2 SQIVND (reference sequence). Trimming cost V 5 bases and J 4 bases, with 15 bases left between them. This CDR3 contains 16 residues. CDR3 region: CASSGSVGGYNSPLHF. The DNA for the CDR3 is TGTGCCAGTAGTGGGTCGGTCGGGGGATATAATTCACCCCTCCACTTT.

The chain couples TRBV5-4 to TRBJ2-2; TRBD2 matches at 10 bases. Germline loops: CDR1 SGHNT, CDR2 YYREEE (reference sequence). This CDR3 has 18 residues. With 4 bases clipped from V and 5 bases from J, the junction kept 14 bases outside the gene matches. This CDR3 reads CASSPSGGVSGGTGELFF. CDR3 coding DNA: TGTGCCAGCAGCCCGAGCGGTGGGGTTAGCGGGGGGACCGGGGAGCTGTTTTTT.

J is TRBJ2-2 and V is TRBV30; D is perhaps TRBD2 (6 bases). The CDR3 extends over 14 amino acids. Germline CDR1 GTSNPN, CDR2 SVGIG (reference sequence). Trimming stripped 3 bases from V and 4 bases from J, with 12 bases between. The CDR3 loop is CAWSPLAITGELFF. In nucleotides, the CDR3 is TGTGCCTGGAGCCCACTAGCTATCACCGGGGAGCTGTTTTTT.

The V gene is TRBV4-3, the J gene TRBJ2-7, with 8 bases identical to TRBD1. J was trimmed by 4 bases and V by 1 base; bases with no gene match: 9. Germline V gives CDR1 LGHNA, CDR2 YSLEER. The length of the CDR3 is 16 residues. CDR3 nucleotides: TGCGCCAGCAGCCAAGGCCTCGGGACAGGCGCGTACGAGCAGTACTTC. It yields the protein CASSQGLGTGAYEQYF.

V gene TRBV27 combines with J gene TRBJ1-2, with D uncertain. This CDR3 has 13 residues. Germline V gene lookup returns CDR1 MNHEY and CDR2 SMNVEV (reference sequence). Trimming removed 5 bases at V and 4 bases at J, with 11 bases between. The CDR3 region is CASSPGSLYGYTF. CDR3 DNA: TGTGCCAGCAGTCCCGGGAGTCTCTATGGCTACACCTTC.

This rearrangement joins TRBV6-5 to TRBJ2-3; 10 nucleotides align to TRBD1. From germline, CDR1 is MNHEY and CDR2 SVGAGI. Losses at the gene ends were 6 bases for V and 3 bases for J; bases not matched to a gene: 6. The CDR3 length is 15 residues. The CDR3 coding sequence is TGTGCCAGCAGCCGACAGGGGGCGTCTACAGATACGCAGTATTTT. Translation: CASSRQGASTDTQYF.

This clone appeared once. This chain uses TRBV7-6 with TRBJ1-2; 9 nucleotides match TRBD1. Germline CDR1 and CDR2: SGHVS and FNYEAQ. V lost 6 bases, J lost 4 bases, and 9 bases stayed unmatched. The CDR3 is 15 amino acids. Written as DNA, the CDR3 is TGTGCCAGCAGTTCCCCGGGACAGGGACGCTATGGCTACACCTTC. The encoded protein is CASSSPGQGRYGYTF.

This chain connects TRBV7-9 to TRBJ1-3; tentatively, D is TRBD1 (6 bases). V lost 7 bases and J lost 4, with 14 bases in between. CDR3 length: 14 amino acids. Germline V gene lookup returns CDR1 SEHNR and CDR2 FQNEAQ (reference sequence). The CDR3 DNA reads as TGTGCCAGCAAATCCGGGGGGCCGGGAAACACCATATATTTT. Its protein product is CASKSGGPGNTIYF.

The chain uses TRBV7-9 and TRBJ2-1; tentative D call: TRBD2 (5 bases). Germline V lookup: CDR1 SEHNR, CDR2 FQNEAQ (reference sequence). Trimming pared 1 base from V and 0 bases from J, leaving 7 bases between. The CDR3 extends over 15 amino acids. The CDR3 region is CASSLGGGSYNEQFF. In DNA, the CDR3 is TGTGCCAGCAGCTTAGGTGGAGGCTCCTACAATGAGCAGTTCTTC.

This sequence joins TRBV6-5 and TRBJ2-3, with a tentative D call TRBD1 (7 bases). Per germline, CDR1 MNHEY and CDR2 SVGAGI. This CDR3 is built from 15 residues. V was cut by 7 bases and J by 0 bases, with 14 bases left in between. The chain's CDR3 is CASTRQGGSTDTQYF. The CDR3 nucleotides are TGTGCCAGCACCCGCCAGGGGGGCAGCACAGATACGCAGTATTTT.

The V and J genes are TRBV4-1 and TRBJ2-7; tentative D call: TRBD2 (6 bases). The CDR3 runs to 15 residues. Germline V gives CDR1 MGHRA, CDR2 YSYEKL. The germline V and J ends were trimmed by 1 base and 1 base, with 11 bases remaining between them. Here the CDR3 reads CASSQAGLLSYEQYF. DNA for the CDR3: TGCGCCAGCAGCCAAGCCGGACTACTATCCTACGAGCAGTACTTC.

The J gene is TRBJ1-5, the V gene TRBV21-1; no DNA check was done on the table's D call, TRBD1. TRBV21-1 is a pseudogene segment. The CDR3 loop spans 17 amino acids. The chain's CDR3 is CASSKGGQGPLNQPQHF. The CDR3 nucleotides read TGTGCCAGCAGCAAAGGGGGACAGGGCCCACTCAATCAGCCCCAGCATTTT.

V is TRBV7-9 and J is TRBJ2-7; D perhaps matches TRBD2 (6 bases). Germline V gene sequence: CDR1 SEHNR, CDR2 FQNEAQ (reference sequence). The CDR3 consists of 15 residues. The germline V and J ends were trimmed by 5 bases and 4 bases, with 18 bases remaining between them. The CDR3 loop reads CASSGSSGDTYEQYF. CDR3 in DNA: TGTGCCAGCAGCGGGAGTAGCGGCGACACTTACGAGCAGTACTTC.

J is TRBJ1-5 and V is TRBV6-5; perhaps TRBD1 as D (5 bases). V was shortened by 5 bases and J by 0 bases, with 11 bases between the two germline ends. This CDR3 contains 15 residues. Per germline, CDR1 MNHEY and CDR2 SVGAGI. CDR3 in amino acids: CASSRQRNSNQPQHF. For the CDR3, the DNA is TGTGCCAGCAGTAGACAGCGAAATAGCAATCAGCCCCAGCATTTT.

The table lists this clone with a few counts. This chain connects TRBV5-1 to TRBJ1-1; 7 nucleotides align to TRBD1. The CDR3 consists of 14 residues. The germline V gene encodes CDR1 SGHRS and CDR2 YFSETQ. With 1 base clipped from V and 4 bases from J, the junction kept 4 bases outside the gene matches. The CDR3 nucleotides are TGCGCCAGCAGCTTGTACAGGGGAGGCACTGAAGCTTTCTTT. This translates into CASSLYRGGTEAFF.

The chain couples TRBV4-1 to TRBJ2-1, with unresolved D. The CDR3 sequence is 15 residues long. V lost 0 bases to trimming and J lost 5 bases, with 11 bases between them. CDR1 and CDR2 (germline): MGHRA, YSYEKL. The CDR3 region has the DNA TGCGCCAGCAGCCAAGAGGGCCTGGCCGACAATGAGCAGTTCTTC. Translated, it gives CASSQEGLADNEQFF.

A few counts support this clone. This sequence joins TRBV15 and TRBJ2-7; no reliable D call. Germline CDR1 and CDR2: LNHNV and YYDKDF (reference sequence). This CDR3 region has 13 residues. The V and J ends lost 0 bases and 2 bases respectively, with 5 bases between them. The CDR3 is CATSRDPPYEQYF. In DNA, the CDR3 is TGTGCCACCAGCAGAGATCCTCCCTACGAGCAGTACTTC.

The chain carries TRBV7-2 and TRBJ2-2, with 9 bases lining up with TRBD2. The CDR3 runs to 18 residues. Trimming cost V 0 bases and J 4 bases; bases outside gene matches: 9. Germline V lookup: CDR1 SGHTA, CDR2 FQGNSA. For the CDR3, the DNA is TGTGCCAGCAGCTTAGCGGGGCGGGGGGGCCGGAGCACCGGGGAGCTGTTTTTT. Translation gives CASSLAGRGGRSTGELFF.

This clone was detected once. The chain employs TRBV27 and TRBJ2-7; TRBD1 matches 9 bases. The V and J ends lost 11 bases and 6 bases, in that order; junction bases with no gene match: 14. The length of the CDR3 is 14 residues. In germline, CDR1 is MNHEY, CDR2 SMNVEV (reference sequence). The CDR3 coding sequence is TGTGCCCGCTGGCGCCCGACAGGGGGACGCGAGCAGTACTTC. Protein sequence: CARWRPTGGREQYF.

This clone showed up just a few times. The V and J genes are TRBV5-1 and TRBJ1-1; tentatively, D is TRBD1 (6 bases). From germline, CDR1 is SGHRS and CDR2 YFSETQ. There are 13 residues in the CDR3. V shed 3 bases and J shed 6 bases, with 12 bases lying between them. CDR3 in DNA: TGCGCCAGCAGCTCGCCAGGGGACGCTGAAGCTTTCTTT. Translating it yields CASSSPGDAEAFF. Together with reference TRBV5-1 and TRBJ1-1, the CDR3 gives the full variable domain: KAGVTQTPRYLIKTRGQQVTLSCSPISGHRSVSWYQQTPGQGLQFLFEYFSETQRNKGNFPGRFSGRQFSNSRSEMNVSTLELGDSALYLCASSSPGDAEAFFGQGTRLTVV.

This chain uses TRBV5-1 with TRBJ2-5, with TRBD1 matching over 7 bases. There are 15 residues in the CDR3. Germline V CDR1 and CDR2: SGHRS, YFSETQ. Trimming cost V 2 bases and J 4 bases; bases outside gene matches: 8. The CDR3 spells CASSLQGKVRETQYF. CDR3 nucleotides: TGCGCCAGCAGCTTACAGGGGAAGGTCCGAGAGACCCAGTACTTC.

This clone was counted only a few times. Written as DNA, the CDR3 is TGCGCCAGCAGGAGGACAGAGCCTTACGAGCAGTACTTC. It is translated as CASRRTEPYEQYF. The chain links TRBV5-1 to TRBJ2-7; possible D gene TRBD1, 6 bases. Looked up from germline, CDR1 is SGHRS and CDR2 is YFSETQ. The germline V and J ends were trimmed by 5 bases and 4 bases, with 13 bases remaining between them. The CDR3 runs 13 residues.

This clone appeared a few times. This chain joins TRBV7-2 and TRBJ2-3, with D possibly TRBD1 on 5 matching bases. Trimming left V 5 bases short and J 3 bases short, with 15 bases between. Germline CDR1 SGHTA, CDR2 FQGNSA. The CDR3 loop spans 15 amino acids. The CDR3 spells CASSPDSLGTDTQYF. The CDR3 DNA sequence: TGTGCCAGCAGCCCTGACAGCTTAGGAACAGATACGCAGTATTTT.

This clone was detected only a few times. This chain joins TRBV14 and TRBJ2-5; maybe TRBD1 (5 bases). Germline values: CDR1 SGHDN, CDR2 FVKESK. Trimming pared 1 base from V and 2 bases from J, leaving 17 bases between. CDR3 size: 17 residues. CDR3 in amino acids: CASSQALSRGPQETQYF. The CDR3 DNA is TGTGCCAGCAGCCAAGCCCTCTCTAGGGGCCCACAAGAGACCCAGTACTTC.

This chain uses TRBV12-5 with TRBJ2-5; TRBD1 is a possible D gene (5 bases). Trimming removed 3 bases at V and 3 bases at J, with 8 bases between. The CDR3 has 13 residues. CDR1 and CDR2 (germline): LGHNT, FRNRAP. The CDR3 coding sequence is TGTGCTAGTGGTTTAGGGGCGGAAGAGACCCAGTACTTC. Translated: CASGLGAEETQYF. The entire variable domain, with the rest obtained from reference TRBV12-5 and TRBJ2-5, is as follows: DARVTQTPRHKVTEMGQEVTMRCQPILGHNTVFWYRQTMMQGLELLAYFRNRAPLDDSGMPKDRFSAEMPDATLATLKIQPSEPRDSAVYFCASGLGAEETQYFGPGTRLLVL.

This rearrangement joins TRBV19 to TRBJ2-2, with D perhaps TRBD2 (5 bases). The CDR3 is 13 amino acids. Trimming pared 8 bases from V and 0 bases from J, leaving 7 bases between. In germline, CDR1 is LNHDA, CDR2 SQIVND (reference sequence). CDR3 sequence (DNA): TGTGCCAGTGCGGAGGCGAACACCGGGGAGCTGTTTTTT. As protein: CASAEANTGELFF.

The V call is TRBV27, the J call TRBJ2-7, with 7 bases aligning to TRBD2. The germline gives CDR1 MNHEY, CDR2 SMNVEV (reference sequence). The V segment lost 4 bases and the J segment 6 bases; nucleotides outside the gene matches: 6. The CDR3 sequence is 13 residues long. The CDR3 is CASSSGLVSEQYF. CDR3 DNA: TGTGCCAGCAGTTCCGGACTAGTTTCCGAGCAGTACTTC.

Within the sample, this clone is large (0.1 to 1%). V and J are TRBV12-5 and TRBJ2-2, with D possibly matching TRBD1 (5 bases). CDR3 length equals 16 residues. Germline V gene sequence: CDR1 LGHNT, CDR2 FRNRAP. V lost 0 bases to trimming and J lost 1 base, with 9 bases between them. Here the CDR3 DNA reads TGTGCTAGTGGTTTGGTACAGACAGAGAACACCGGGGAGCTGTTTTTT. It specifies CASGLVQTENTGELFF.

The rearrangement links TRBV9 to TRBJ2-5; D may be TRBD1 (6 bases). The germline CDR1 and CDR2 sequences are SGDLS and YYNGEE. The CDR3 spans 14 residues. V lost 4 bases, J lost 1 base, and 11 bases lay in between. The CDR3 DNA reads TGTGCCAGCAGCACCCGGGACACCCAAGAGACCCAGTACTTC. It yields the protein CASSTRDTQETQYF.

V usage is TRBV5-6 and J usage is TRBJ2-5, with D possibly matching TRBD2 (5 bases). Germline V CDR1 and CDR2: SGHDT, YYEEEE. The germline V and J ends were trimmed by 1 base and 10 bases, with 8 bases remaining between them. The CDR3 length is 11 residues. CDR3 residues: CASSLSSNQYF. The CDR3 DNA reads TGTGCCAGCAGCTTGTCTAGCAACCAGTACTTC.